The 15 T cell receptor beta chains presented below share a single source sample, sequenced in a study of blood T cell repertoires in COVID-19. Sequencing used immunoSEQ multiplex PCR; TCRdb keeps in-frame clones, though not all of them. The sample gives fewer than 700,000 clones, 85% to 90% of which show up once; roughly 8.3% is in the top ten. The sequenced material came from peripheral blood. The receptors shown here come from a woman aged 45-65 years with COVID-19, enrolled during active disease.

This chain joins TRBV6-5 and TRBJ1-3; D possibly corresponds to TRBD1 (6 bases). V was pared by 10 bases and J by 4 bases, with 14 bases between. This CDR3 is 13 amino acids long. Germline CDR1 reads MNHEY; CDR2 reads SVGAGI. The DNA for the CDR3 is TGTGCCACGGAGGGGGGGTCAGGAAACACCATATATTTT. It codes for CATEGGSGNTIYF.

The J gene is TRBJ2-4, the V gene TRBV21-1; TRBD1, as called in the table, went unchecked against the DNA. TRBV21-1 is reported as a pseudogene. The CDR3 covers 13 residues. CDR3 sequence reads: CAEGGPAKNIQYF. As DNA, the CDR3 is TGTGCCGAAGGGGGTCCAGCCAAAAACATTCAGTACTTC.

This chain connects TRBV19 to TRBJ1-2; 7 bases map to TRBD1. The germline V gene has CDR1 LNHDA and CDR2 SQIVND (reference sequence). There are 13 residues in the CDR3. Trimming removed 6 bases from V and 4 bases from J; junction bases left unmatched: 5. The CDR3 protein is CASRETGIYGYTF. Here the CDR3 DNA reads TGTGCCAGTAGAGAGACAGGGATCTATGGCTACACCTTC.

The chain is built from TRBV6-1 and TRBJ1-1; 8 nucleotides agree with TRBD1. V lost 3 bases, J lost 1 base, and 13 bases stayed unmatched. The CDR3 totals 18 residues. Looked up from germline, CDR1 is MNHNS and CDR2 is SASEGT. The CDR3 DNA reads as TGTGCCAGCAGTGAGGTCCGGACAGGGATGGGGAGGAACACTGAAGCTTTCTTT. It yields the protein CASSEVRTGMGRNTEAFF.

The chain carries TRBV7-3 and TRBJ1-2; 7 bases fit TRBD1. Per the germline V gene, CDR1 is SGHTA and CDR2 is FQGTGA. The CDR3 runs 12 residues. V trimming: 4 bases; J trimming: 9 bases; junction bases outside the gene matches: 5. CDR3 nucleotides: TGTGCCAGCAGCTCCCCAGGGGGGAGCTACACCTTC. Protein product: CASSSPGGSYTF.

The chain is built from TRBV28 and TRBJ1-2; D is possibly TRBD1 (5 bases). The CDR3 has 17 amino acids. Germline-derived CDR1 and CDR2 are MDHEN and SYDVKM. Trimming took 5 bases from V and 4 from J, leaving 23 bases between them. The CDR3 reads CASSPYPQGLGSYGYTF. The CDR3 bases are TGTGCCAGCAGTCCGTACCCCCAGGGACTTGGAAGCTATGGCTACACCTTC.

This chain joins TRBV4-1 and TRBJ1-2; 12 bases map to TRBD1. After removal of 0 bases from V and 6 bases from J, the junction contained 5 bases not matched to a gene. This CDR3 comprises 16 residues. Germline CDR1 MGHRA, CDR2 YSYEKL. The CDR3 reads CASSQDRDRGRDGYTF. The CDR3 nucleotides are TGCGCCAGCAGCCAAGATCGGGACAGGGGGCGCGATGGCTACACCTTC.

The V and J genes are TRBV27 and TRBJ1-2, with D tentatively TRBD1 (6 bases). Germline V gene data show CDR1 as MNHEY and CDR2 as SMNVEV (reference sequence). The CDR3 contains 13 residues. Trimming took 2 bases from V and 6 from J, leaving 10 bases between them. The chain's CDR3 is CASSLAGENGYTF. CDR3 nucleotides: TGTGCCAGCAGTTTAGCAGGGGAGAATGGCTACACCTTC.

The genes are TRBV30 and TRBJ1-2, with TRBD1 identical over 7 bases. The CDR3 has 12 residues. Germline V lookup: CDR1 GTSNPN, CDR2 SVGIG (reference sequence). The J segment lost 5 bases and the V segment lost 2 bases, leaving 2 bases of the junction unmatched. The CDR3, as DNA: TGTGCCTGGAGTTCGGGACAGTATGGCTACACCTTC. Protein sequence: CAWSSGQYGYTF.

Here the CDR3 DNA reads TGCGCCAGCAGCGTAACAGTGAACACTGAAGCTTTCTTT. It translates to CASSVTVNTEAFF. The chain has TRBV5-1 and TRBJ1-1; D ambiguous. CDR1 is SGHRS and CDR2 is YFSETQ in the germline V gene. Trimming took off 4 bases at V and 0 bases at J, with 7 bases between the two ends. The CDR3 runs to 13 residues.

CDR3 loop: CAIRTDTEAFF. CDR3 nucleotide sequence: TGTGCCATCCGCACAGACACTGAAGCTTTCTTT. The chain uses TRBV6-6 and TRBJ1-1; no clear D. In germline, CDR1 is MNHNY, CDR2 SVGAGI (reference sequence). CDR3 length equals 11 residues. Deletions cut 10 bases from V and 3 bases from J, with 9 bases between.

The chain is built from TRBV6-1 and TRBJ2-2; 8 positions agree with TRBD1. Germline V gene lookup returns CDR1 MNHNS and CDR2 SASEGT. After removal of 3 bases from V and 5 bases from J, the junction contained 2 bases not matched to a gene. The CDR3 contains 14 residues. CDR3: CASSETGETGELFF. DNA for the CDR3: TGTGCCAGCAGTGAGACAGGGGAGACCGGGGAGCTGTTTTTT.

This chain uses TRBV3-1 (or the pseudogene TRBV3-2) with TRBJ2-2; D is ambiguous. The CDR3 sequence is 14 residues long. CDR1 LGHDT and CDR2 YNNKEL come from the germline V gene (reference sequence). V was clipped by 0 bases and J by 6 bases, with 8 bases between them. The CDR3 sequence: CASSQEHIPGELFF. In nucleotides, the CDR3 is TGTGCCAGCAGCCAAGAACACATCCCCGGGGAGCTGTTTTTT.

The chain is built from TRBV11-2 and TRBJ1-1, with unresolved D. Trimming removed 5 bases from V and 6 bases from J, with 13 bases in between. The CDR3 is made up of 13 amino acids. Germline V CDR1 and CDR2: SGHAT, FQNNGV. DNA for the CDR3: TGTGCCAGCAGCCCCGGCGGCGGCTCTGAAGCTTTCTTT. Protein sequence: CASSPGGGSEAFF.

Only one count was recorded for this clone. The rearrangement joins TRBV25-1 to TRBJ2-7; possibly TRBD2 for D (6 bases). The CDR3 length is 12 residues. The V end was cut by 7 bases, the J end by 5 bases, with 12 bases between. Germline-derived CDR1 and CDR2 are MGHDK and SYGVNS. This chain's CDR3 is CASTEGTHEQYF. Written as DNA, the CDR3 is TGTGCCAGCACGGAGGGAACCCACGAGCAGTACTTC.